The T cell receptor beta chain under discussion was sequenced for a study of T cell repertoires in cytomegalovirus infection (dated by TCRdb to the late 2010s). A note on the overall study: Donor HLA type was relevant to the analysis, because carriage of CMV infection together with the matching HLA type was indicated by public TCR beta signatures.

Sequenced on an Illumina HiSeq 1500. The public reads were reanalyzed by TCRdb: fastp trimming at Q25, MiXCR alignment, in-frame beta chains only. Duplicate CDR3 protein sequences are folded into a single record with the most common DNA and genes. Here the sample has some 300,000 distinct CDR3 sequences; 12% to 15% occur a single time. The ten largest make up 7.5% to 10% of the sample. Trimming at the junction amounts to 11 bases on V and 3 bases on J, and the germline ends lie 17 bases apart. As encoded in the germline V gene, CDR1 is SGHVS while CDR2 is FNYEAQ. Including the terminal cysteine and phenylalanine, the CDR3 comprises 13 residues. Only the CDR3 region is kept as DNA, spanning 39 bases read in frame from base 1. This clonotype came up a few times. There is no known antigen for this receptor. Base qualities are not recorded, but no much larger clone differs from it by a single base. The paper's findings and limits, for the study overall: In both this cohort and an independent cohort of a few hundred donors, the cumulative frequency of public TCR beta family members distinguished carriers of CMV infection plus the relevant HLA type. The ex vivo response was dominated by HLA-C-restricted CMV-specific TCR beta clonotypes, which also provided the single most frequent clonotype in two of eight donors.

The origin of this receptor is a human donor in good health (CMV status not recorded). Some clones in this sample may be carry-over from other donors' samples. The sample was PBMCs. The sequence links TRBV7-6 to TRBJ2-7; TRBD1 is possibly the D segment (6 matching bases). The CDR3 region reads CAVTGLVGYEQYF. Here is the DNA: TGTGCCGTCACAGGGTTGGTGGGCTACGAGCAGTACTTC.